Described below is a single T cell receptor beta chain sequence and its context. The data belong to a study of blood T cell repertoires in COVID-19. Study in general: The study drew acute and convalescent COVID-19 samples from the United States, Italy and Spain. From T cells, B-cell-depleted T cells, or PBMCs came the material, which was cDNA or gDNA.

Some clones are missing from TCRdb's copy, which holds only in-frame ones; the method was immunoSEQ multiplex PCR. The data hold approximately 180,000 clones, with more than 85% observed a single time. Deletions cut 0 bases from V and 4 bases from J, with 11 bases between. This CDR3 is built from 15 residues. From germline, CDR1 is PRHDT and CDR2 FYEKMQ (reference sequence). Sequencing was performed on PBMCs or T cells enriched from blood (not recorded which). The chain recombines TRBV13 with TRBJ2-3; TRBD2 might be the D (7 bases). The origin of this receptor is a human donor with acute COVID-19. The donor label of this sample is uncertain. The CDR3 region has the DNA TGTGCCAGCAGCTTAGGCGGGGGGCCAGCAGATACGCAGTATTTT. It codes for CASSLGGGPADTQYF.